This T cell receptor (beta chain) emerged from a study of cytomegalovirus exposure and HLA in healthy donors. Study overall: As released early, the data held roughly 85 million unique TCRs from HLA-typed donors. Study-wide results and limits: Later analysis suggested most CMV-associated TCR beta chains were HLA-restricted.

V lost 5 bases, J lost 7 bases, and 14 bases stayed unmatched. The CDR3 loop spans 16 amino acids. Germline CDR1 reads PRHDT; CDR2 reads FYEKMQ (reference sequence). Concerning this clone: The antigen remains unidentified.

Researchers ran the PCR with 60 Vbeta and 13 Jbeta primers. As originally analysed: Roughly 12 million of tens of millions of unique TCR beta chains were shared, per a later count. Sequenced by immunoSEQ multiplex PCR; TCRdb stores in-frame clones only, minus some. That table is the source of V, J and clone size, and D and trimming were worked out from the DNA. The profile shows 150,000 to 190,000 clones, roughly 80% of them singletons. The sample comprised PBMCs. The sequence was collected from a man aged 18 to 29 in good health and CMV-seronegative. The V gene is TRBV13, the J gene TRBJ2-1; 7 bases align to TRBD2. The CDR3, as DNA: TGTGCCAGCAGCAGAAGGGGACTAACGAATTCTAATGAGCAGTTCTTC. Protein product: CASSRRGLTNSNEQFF. Full variable domain (remainder filled in from reference TRBV13 and TRBJ2-1): AAGVIQSPRHLIKEKRETATLKCYPIPRHDTVYWYQQGPGQDPQFLISFYEKMQSDKGSIPDRFSAQQFSDYHSELNMSSLELGDSALYFCASSRRGLTNSNEQFFGPGTRLTVL.